The T cell receptor (beta chain) described here comes from a study of blood T cell repertoires in COVID-19. Trimming took 4 bases from V and 1 from J; bases not matched to a gene: 3. The germline V gene encodes CDR1 SGHNT and CDR2 YENEEA. CDR3 length: 15 amino acids. Only in-frame clones appear in the TCRdb table, and some are missing; sequencing was by immunoSEQ multiplex PCR. The sample contains some 120,000 clones, more than 75% of which appear only once. Input material: peripheral blood. The source of this sequence is a man aged 60 to 75 with acute or convalescent COVID-19. The genes are TRBV11-3 and TRBJ2-1, with TRBD2 identical over 8 bases. In DNA form, the CDR3 reads TGTGCCAGCAGCTCGGGGGGGGATTCCTACAATGAGCAGTTCTTC. Translated, it gives CASSSGGDSYNEQFF.